A selection of T cell receptor beta chains follows, all from one sample in a study of blood T cell repertoires in COVID-19. TCRdb's copy holds only in-frame clones and misses some; the assay was immunoSEQ multiplex PCR. The sample includes about 170,000 clones, 82% of them seen just once. The sequencing sample was made of peripheral blood. The receptors come from a woman aged 80 or over with active or convalescent COVID-19. The CDR3 runs from the conserved cysteine through the conserved F or W. The order of the fields is V gene, clone size, J gene, D gene, CDR3 DNA, CDR3 protein. The D gene is left open where the match is weak. The listing skips clone size in some rows; elsewhere it reads once, few, many or a size class.

TRBV9	few	TRBJ1-2	TRBD1	TGTGCCAGCAGCCTAAGCCCTAGACAGGGGCATGGCTACACCTTC	CASSLSPRQGHGYTF
TRBV7-9	NA	TRBJ1-3	NA	TGTGCCAGCAGCTTAGATGGCCGACAAAGAAACACCATATATTTT	CASSLDGRQRNTIYF
TRBV7-2	few	TRBJ2-7	TRBD2	TGTGCCAGCAGCTTAGCCGGGACTAGCGGGAGATACGAGCAGTACTTC	CASSLAGTSGRYEQYF
TRBV6-5	NA	TRBJ1-4	NA	TGTGCCAGCAGGCCCCACAGCGGGACTAATGAAAAACTGTTTTTT	CASRPHSGTNEKLFF
TRBV27	NA	TRBJ1-2	NA	TGTGCCAGCAGCCGAGGAGAGGGTCACTATGGCTACACCTTC	CASSRGEGHYGYTF
TRBV2	once	TRBJ2-3	TRBD1	TGTGCCAGCAGCGACCGGACAGGGGGAGATACGCAGTATTTT	CASSDRTGGDTQYF
TRBV9	NA	TRBJ2-7	NA	TGTGCCAGCAGCCCCTTTGGGGGGGCATCCTACGAGCAGTACTTC	CASSPFGGASYEQYF
TRBV18	NA	TRBJ2-5	NA	TGTGCCAGCTCACCACTCGGATCGGGGGAGACCCAGTACTTC	CASSPLGSGETQYF
TRBV2	NA	TRBJ1-6	TRBD1	TGTGCCAGCAGTGTATTAGGAAACAGGGGGTCCTATAATTCACCCCTCCACTTT	CASSVLGNRGSYNSPLHF
TRBV6-9	NA	TRBJ2-7	TRBD2	TGTGCCAGCAGTTGGTTAGCGGGAGAGGCCTACGAGCAGTACTTC	CASSWLAGEAYEQYF
TRBV2	few	TRBJ2-7	NA	TGTGCCAGCAGTGAAGCGTGGACATACCAGGGAAAGCAGTACTTC	CASSEAWTYQGKQYF
TRBV5-1	NA	TRBJ2-5	TRBD2	TGCGCCAGCAGCTTACCCGGGACTAGCGGAGAGACCCAGTACTTC	CASSLPGTSGETQYF
TRBV18	NA	TRBJ1-1	NA	TGTGCCAGCTCACAGGGACTAGTAGGGAACACTGAAGCTTTCTTT	CASSQGLVGNTEAFF
TRBV11-2	NA	TRBJ2-1	NA	TGTGCCAGCAAGGCACTCCAGGGAGGTGAGCAGTTCTTC	CASKALQGGEQFF
TRBV7-2	NA	TRBJ2-4	TRBD2	TGTGCCAGCAGCCCGCCGGGACTAGCGGGTGGGAGCATTCAGTACTTC	CASSPPGLAGGSIQYF
TRBV7-9	NA	TRBJ1-6	NA	TGTGCCAGCAGCTTAGCGCGGGCTCAACCCCTCCACTTT	CASSLARAQPLHF
TRBV28	NA	TRBJ2-7	NA	TGTGCCAGCATGGAATCCGGGAGACCCTACGAGCAGTACTTC	CASMESGRPYEQYF
TRBV6-6	NA	TRBJ1-1	NA	TGTGCCAGCAGTTACTCGGGCTCCACTGAAGCTTTCTTT	CASSYSGSTEAFF
TRBV28	NA	TRBJ1-1	NA	TGTGCCAGCAGCCGCCCTTCTAAACAGGCCATGAACACTGAAGCTTTCTTT	CASSRPSKQAMNTEAFF
TRBV3-1/TRBV3-2	NA	TRBJ2-5	TRBD2	TGTGCCAGCAGCCAAGAGCTAGCGGGAGCAGAGACCCAGTACTTC	CASSQELAGAETQYF
TRBV5-4	NA	TRBJ2-2	TRBD2	TGTGCCAGCAGCCGATCCTCGACTAGCCGAATTGGTTCCGGGGAGCTGTTTTTT	CASSRSSTSRIGSGELFF
TRBV6-4	NA	TRBJ2-1	TRBD2	TGTGCCAGAGAAAGCGGGAGGGCTATTACCTCTCCCCCTAATGAGCAGTTCTTC	CARESGRAITSPPNEQFF
TRBV6-5	NA	TRBJ1-5	NA	TGTGCCAGCAGTTATCAGGGGAATCAGCCCCAGCATTTT	CASSYQGNQPQHF
TRBV4-2	NA	TRBJ1-2	NA	TGTGCCAGCAGCCAAGGGGTAGGGGCTGAACTCTATGGCTACACCTTC	CASSQGVGAELYGYTF